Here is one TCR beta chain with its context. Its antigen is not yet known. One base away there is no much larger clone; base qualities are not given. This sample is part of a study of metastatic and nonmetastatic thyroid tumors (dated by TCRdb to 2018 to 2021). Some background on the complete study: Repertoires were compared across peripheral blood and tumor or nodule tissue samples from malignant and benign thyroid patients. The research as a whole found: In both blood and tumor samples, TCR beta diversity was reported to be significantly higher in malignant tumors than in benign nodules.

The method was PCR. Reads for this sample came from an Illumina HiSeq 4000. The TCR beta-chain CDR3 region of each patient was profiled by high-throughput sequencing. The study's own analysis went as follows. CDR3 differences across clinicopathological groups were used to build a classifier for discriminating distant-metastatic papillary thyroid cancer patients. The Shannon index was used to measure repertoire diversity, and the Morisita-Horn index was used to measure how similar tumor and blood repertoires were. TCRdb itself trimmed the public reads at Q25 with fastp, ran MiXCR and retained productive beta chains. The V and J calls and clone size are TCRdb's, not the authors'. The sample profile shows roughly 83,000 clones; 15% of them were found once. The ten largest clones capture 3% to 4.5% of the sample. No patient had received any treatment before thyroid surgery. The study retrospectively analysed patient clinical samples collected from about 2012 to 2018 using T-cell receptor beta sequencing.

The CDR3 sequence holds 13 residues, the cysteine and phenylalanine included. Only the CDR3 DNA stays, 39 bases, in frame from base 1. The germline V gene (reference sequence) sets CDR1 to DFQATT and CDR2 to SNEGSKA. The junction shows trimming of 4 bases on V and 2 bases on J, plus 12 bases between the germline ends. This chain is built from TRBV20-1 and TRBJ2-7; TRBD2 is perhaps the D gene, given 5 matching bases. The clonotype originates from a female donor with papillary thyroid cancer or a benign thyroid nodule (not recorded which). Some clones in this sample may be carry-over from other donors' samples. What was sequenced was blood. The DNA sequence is TGCAGTGCTATACTCGCCGGGACCTACGAGCAGTACTTC. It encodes CSAILAGTYEQYF.